The 4 T cell receptor beta chains below all came from one sample that was sequenced in a study of blood T cell repertoires in COVID-19. Generated by immunoSEQ multiplex PCR, the TCRdb table keeps only in-frame clones and is missing some. There are some 370,000 clones in the sample; around 87% occur only once, and about 9.4% lies in the top ten. The sample consisted of peripheral blood. The receptors here all came from a woman aged 30 to 39 with COVID-19, enrolled during active disease.

This chain uses TRBV27 with TRBJ2-2, with TRBD2 matching 8 bases. CDR1 and CDR2 (germline): MNHEY, SMNVEV (reference sequence). V lost 6 bases and J lost 3; bases outside the gene matches: 9. The CDR3 is 16 residues long. The CDR3, as DNA: TGTGCCAGCAGCCACCGGGGACTAGTGGACACCGGGGAGCTGTTTTTT. As protein: CASSHRGLVDTGELFF.

The rearrangement links TRBV7-8 to TRBJ2-7; D may be TRBD1 (6 bases). This CDR3 spans 14 amino acids. V shed 3 bases and J shed 0 bases, with 9 bases lying between them. CDR1 is SGHVS, CDR2 FQNEAQ, per germline. The CDR3 bases are TGTGCCAGCAGCTTCGGACAGAGCTCCTACGAGCAGTACTTC. It codes for CASSFGQSSYEQYF.

The chain couples TRBV18 to TRBJ1-1; no reliable D call. Trimming stripped 3 bases from V and 0 bases from J, with 5 bases between. This CDR3 has 13 amino acids. CDR1 KGHSH and CDR2 LQKENI come from the germline V gene. Here the CDR3 reads CASSPGVNTEAFF. CDR3 nucleotide sequence: TGTGCCAGCTCACCGGGCGTGAACACTGAAGCTTTCTTT.

About this clone itself: Other DNA sequences from this sample encode an identical CDR3 as well. The V and J genes are TRBV29-1 and TRBJ2-7, with 9 bases identical to TRBD1. J was trimmed by 1 base and V by 6 bases; bases with no gene match: 1. The germline V gene encodes CDR1 SQVTM and CDR2 ANQGSEA. The CDR3 length is 12 residues. The CDR3 region has the DNA TGCAGCGTCGGGACAGGGTCCTACGAGCAGTACTTC. This encodes CSVGTGSYEQYF.